This TCR beta chain was observed in a study of early T cells in non-severe SARS-CoV-2 infection. Across the whole study: Chains stayed unpaired after sequencing of bulk RNA from unsorted whole blood.

This clonotype was recorded many times. Its antigen is unknown. Whole-study findings and limits: VDJdb matching skewed toward anti-spike CD8 responses, missing private and CD4 specificities.

As part of library construction, unique molecular identifiers were attached to individual cDNA molecules. TCRdb redid the calling of the 5' RACE reads with MiXCR, one entry per CDR3 protein. This sample yields 50,000 to 65,000 distinct CDR3 sequences, of which around 13% are seen a single time; 4% to 5% belongs to the top ten. Germline CDR1 SGHVS, CDR2 FNYEAQ. Trimming shortened V by 6 bases and J by 4 bases, and 16 bases separated the two germline ends. This CDR3 region has 15 residues. Sequencing was performed on whole blood. The chain uses TRBV7-6 and TRBJ2-1; D possibly corresponds to TRBD2 (5 bases). The origin of this receptor is an adult who was a healthcare worker with PCR-confirmed SARS-CoV-2 infection or an uninfected control (not recorded which). The CDR3 loop reads CASRETTSKYNEQFF. DNA for the CDR3: TGTGCCAGCAGAGAGACTACCTCAAAATACAATGAGCAGTTCTTC.